This T cell receptor beta chain was observed in a study of cytomegalovirus exposure and HLA in healthy donors. Across the whole study: Earlier, 200 million or so T cells were analyzed, and approximately 110 million unique TCR beta sequences were found among them. Inside one of the first data releases sat 85 million or so unique TCRs taken from HLA-typed donors.

The PCR used 60 Vbeta and 13 Jbeta primers. TCRdb's table, derived via immunoSEQ multiplex PCR, lists solely in-frame clones and lacks some. The sample has about 81,000 clones; around 80% are singletons. Each donor was nominally healthy when sampled (though unrecorded immune exposures were likely). The source is a middle-aged man in good health and CMV-seropositive. Sequencing used PBMCs.

The CDR3: CASSESGGTEAFF. The CDR3 region has the DNA TGTGCCAGCTCGGAGTCAGGGGGCACTGAAGCTTTCTTT. The V gene is TRBV9, the J gene TRBJ1-1; 7 nucleotides align to TRBD1. The CDR3 length is 13 residues. The V segment lost 7 bases and the J segment 4 bases; nucleotides outside the gene matches: 7. The germline CDR1 and CDR2 sequences are SGDLS and YYNGEE.